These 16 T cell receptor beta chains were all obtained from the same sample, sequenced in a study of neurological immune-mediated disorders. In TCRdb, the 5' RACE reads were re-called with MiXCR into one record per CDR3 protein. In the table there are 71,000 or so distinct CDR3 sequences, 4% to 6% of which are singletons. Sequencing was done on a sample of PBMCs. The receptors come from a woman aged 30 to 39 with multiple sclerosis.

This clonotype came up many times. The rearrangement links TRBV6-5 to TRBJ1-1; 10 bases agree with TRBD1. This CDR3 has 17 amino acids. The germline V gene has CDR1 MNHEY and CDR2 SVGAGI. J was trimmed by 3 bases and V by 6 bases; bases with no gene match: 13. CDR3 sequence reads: CASSPGRDRGRHTEAFF. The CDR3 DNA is TGTGCCAGCAGCCCCGGACGGGACAGGGGTCGGCACACTGAAGCTTTCTTT.

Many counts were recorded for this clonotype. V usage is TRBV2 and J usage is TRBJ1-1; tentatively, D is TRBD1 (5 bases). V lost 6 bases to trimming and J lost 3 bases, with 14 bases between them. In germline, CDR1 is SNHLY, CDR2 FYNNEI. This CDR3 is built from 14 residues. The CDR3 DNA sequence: TGTGCCAGCAGCCGCACCGACAGTTACACTGAAGCTTTCTTT. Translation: CASSRTDSYTEAFF. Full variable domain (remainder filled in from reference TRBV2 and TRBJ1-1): EPEVTQTPSHQVTQMGQEVILRCVPISNHLYFYWYRQILGQKVEFLVSFYNNEISEKSEIFDDQFSVERPDGSNFTLKIRSTKLEDSAMYFCASSRTDSYTEAFFGQGTRLTVV.

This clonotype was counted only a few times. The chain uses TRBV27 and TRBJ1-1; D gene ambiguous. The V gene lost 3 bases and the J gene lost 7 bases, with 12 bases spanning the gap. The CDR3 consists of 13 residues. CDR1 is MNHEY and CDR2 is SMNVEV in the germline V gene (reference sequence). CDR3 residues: CASSFWQSGEAFF. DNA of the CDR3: TGTGCCAGCAGTTTTTGGCAAAGTGGTGAAGCTTTCTTT.

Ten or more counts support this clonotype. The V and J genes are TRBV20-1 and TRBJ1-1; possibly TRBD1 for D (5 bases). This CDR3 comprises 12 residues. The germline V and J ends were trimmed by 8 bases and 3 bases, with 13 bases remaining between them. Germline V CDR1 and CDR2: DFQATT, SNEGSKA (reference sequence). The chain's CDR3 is CSPNGADTEAFF. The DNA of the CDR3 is TGCAGTCCGAATGGGGCGGACACTGAAGCTTTCTTT.

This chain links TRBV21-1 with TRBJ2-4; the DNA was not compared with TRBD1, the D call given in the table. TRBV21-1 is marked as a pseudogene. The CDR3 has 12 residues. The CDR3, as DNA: TGTGCCAGCAGGACAGGGTCCTACCTCCGGTACTTC. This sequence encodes CASRTGSYLRYF.

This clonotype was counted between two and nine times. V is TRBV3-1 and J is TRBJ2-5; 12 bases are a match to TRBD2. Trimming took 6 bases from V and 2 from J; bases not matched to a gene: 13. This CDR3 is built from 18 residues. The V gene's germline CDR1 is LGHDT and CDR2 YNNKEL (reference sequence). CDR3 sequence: CASRPTTSSGGVQETQYF. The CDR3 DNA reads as TGTGCCAGCAGACCCACTACGTCTAGCGGGGGGGTACAAGAGACCCAGTACTTC.

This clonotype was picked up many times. The DNA for the CDR3 is TGCAGTGCTCGCCAGAACCGTTTGGGCACAGATACGCAGTATTTT. Amino acid sequence: CSARQNRLGTDTQYF. The chain combines TRBV20-1 with TRBJ2-3; D ambiguous. Germline V gene data show CDR1 as DFQATT and CDR2 as SNEGSKA (reference sequence). V lost 5 bases and J 1 base, leaving 16 bases between the germline ends. The CDR3 contains 15 residues.

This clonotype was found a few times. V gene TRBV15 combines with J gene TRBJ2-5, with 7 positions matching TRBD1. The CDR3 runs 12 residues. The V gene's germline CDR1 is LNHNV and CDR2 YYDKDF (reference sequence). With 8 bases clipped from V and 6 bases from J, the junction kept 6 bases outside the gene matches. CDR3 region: CATQDRDQTQYF. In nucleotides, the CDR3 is TGTGCCACCCAAGACAGGGATCAGACCCAGTACTTC.

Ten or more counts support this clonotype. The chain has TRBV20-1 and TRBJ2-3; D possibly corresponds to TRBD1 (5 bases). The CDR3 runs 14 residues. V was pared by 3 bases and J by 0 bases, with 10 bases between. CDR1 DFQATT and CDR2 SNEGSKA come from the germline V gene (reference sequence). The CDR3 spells CSARVGPSTDTQYF. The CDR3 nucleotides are TGCAGTGCTAGGGTGGGGCCCAGCACAGATACGCAGTATTTT.

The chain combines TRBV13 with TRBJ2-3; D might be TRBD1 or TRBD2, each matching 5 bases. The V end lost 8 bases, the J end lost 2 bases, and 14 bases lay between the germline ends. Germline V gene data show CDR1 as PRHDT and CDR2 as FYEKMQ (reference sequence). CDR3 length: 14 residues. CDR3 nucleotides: TGTGCCAGCCTGCCGGGACGCTTCACAGATACGCAGTATTTT. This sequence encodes CASLPGRFTDTQYF.

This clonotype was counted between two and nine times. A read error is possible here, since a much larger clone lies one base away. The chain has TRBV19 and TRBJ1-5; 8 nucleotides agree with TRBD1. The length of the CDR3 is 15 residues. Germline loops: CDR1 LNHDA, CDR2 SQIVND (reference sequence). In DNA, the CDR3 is TGTGCCAGTAGTATCGGACAGGGTGGAAATCAGCCCCAGAATTTT. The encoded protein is CASSIGQGGNQPQNF.

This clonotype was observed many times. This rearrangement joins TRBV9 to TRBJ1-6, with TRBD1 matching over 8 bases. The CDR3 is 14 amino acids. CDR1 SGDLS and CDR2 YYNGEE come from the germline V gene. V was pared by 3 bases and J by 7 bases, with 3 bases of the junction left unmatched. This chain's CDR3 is CASSAGGRNSPLHF. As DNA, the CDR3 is TGTGCCAGCAGCGCAGGGGGCCGAAATTCACCCCTCCACTTT.

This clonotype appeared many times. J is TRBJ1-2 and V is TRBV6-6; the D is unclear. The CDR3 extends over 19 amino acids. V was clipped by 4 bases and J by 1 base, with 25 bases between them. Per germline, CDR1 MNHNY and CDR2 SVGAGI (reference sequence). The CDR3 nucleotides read TGTGCCAGCAGTTCCCAACGGCCCCTCCGGGAGTGGGGTAACTATGGCTACACCTTC. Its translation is CASSSQRPLREWGNYGYTF.

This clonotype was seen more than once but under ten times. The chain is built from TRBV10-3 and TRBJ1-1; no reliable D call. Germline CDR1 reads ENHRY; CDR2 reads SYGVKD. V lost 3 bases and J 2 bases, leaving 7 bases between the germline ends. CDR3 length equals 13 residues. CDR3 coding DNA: TGTGCCATCAGTGAAGAGGGTAACACTGAAGCTTTCTTT. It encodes CAISEEGNTEAFF.

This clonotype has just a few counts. This chain's CDR3 is CSAPQGAGNYGYTF. The CDR3 DNA sequence: TGCAGTGCCCCTCAGGGGGCGGGAAACTATGGCTACACCTTC. V is TRBV20-1 and J is TRBJ1-2, with TRBD1 matching over 8 bases. The CDR3 totals 14 residues. V was clipped by 6 bases and J by 2 bases; unmatched bases: 8. Germline V gene data show CDR1 as DFQATT and CDR2 as SNEGSKA (reference sequence).

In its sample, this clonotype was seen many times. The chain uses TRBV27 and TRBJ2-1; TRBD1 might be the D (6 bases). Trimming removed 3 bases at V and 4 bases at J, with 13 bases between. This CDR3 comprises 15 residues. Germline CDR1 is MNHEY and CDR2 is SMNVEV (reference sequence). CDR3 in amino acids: CASSFDRSSYNEQFF. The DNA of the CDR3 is TGTGCCAGCAGTTTCGACAGGTCGTCATACAATGAGCAGTTCTTC.